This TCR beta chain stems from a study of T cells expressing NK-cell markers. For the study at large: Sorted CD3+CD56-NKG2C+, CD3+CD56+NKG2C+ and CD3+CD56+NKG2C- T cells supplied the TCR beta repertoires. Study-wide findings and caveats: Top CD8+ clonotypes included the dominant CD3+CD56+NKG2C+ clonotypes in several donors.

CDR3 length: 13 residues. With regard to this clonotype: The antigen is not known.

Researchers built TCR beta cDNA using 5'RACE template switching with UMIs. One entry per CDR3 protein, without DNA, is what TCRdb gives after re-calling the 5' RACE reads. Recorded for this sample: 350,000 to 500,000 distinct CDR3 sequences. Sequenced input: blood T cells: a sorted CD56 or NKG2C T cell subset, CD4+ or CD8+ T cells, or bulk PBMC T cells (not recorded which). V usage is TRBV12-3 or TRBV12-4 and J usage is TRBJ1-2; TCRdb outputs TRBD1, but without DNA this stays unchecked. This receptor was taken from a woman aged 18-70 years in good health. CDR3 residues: CASRPGTGVGYTF.